This T cell receptor beta chain stems from a study of CD4 T cells in relation to SARS-CoV-2 and coronaviruses. Whole-study context: Crossreactive spike epitopes shared across donors were mapped to their HLA restriction. Study-level points and caveats: Each donor contributed either pre-pandemic or post-infection samples, not both.

CD4+ T cells from unexposed donors were obtained before the COVID-19 pandemic (2011-2018). TCRdb's table, derived via immunoSEQ multiplex PCR, lists solely in-frame clones and lacks some. The table has tens of thousands of clones, 86% seen once. The germline V gene encodes CDR1 SGHNT and CDR2 YENEEA. V shed 1 base and J shed 4 bases, with 7 bases lying between them. CDR3 length: 13 residues. Turning to this clone: Its antigen is unknown.

This clonotype was obtained from a human donor in good health. Sequenced material: memory CD4+ T cells from PBMCs. The gene calls are TRBV11-3 and TRBJ1-1, with no clear D. CDR3 bases: TGTGCCAGCAGCTTAGGGGTGACCACTGAAGCTTTCTTT. This encodes CASSLGVTTEAFF.